The sample holds a few counts of the clone carrying this TCR beta chain. Its target is unknown. The entry originates in a study of cytomegalovirus exposure and HLA in healthy donors. General study findings and limits: A later analysis associated 15,000 to 20,000 TCR beta sequences with HLA alleles at a 0.05 false discovery rate. Apparent HLA restriction characterized most CMV-associated TCR beta chains in a later analysis.

Primers: 60 Vbeta forward and 13 Jbeta reverse. TCRdb keeps only in-frame clones here, not all; method: immunoSEQ multiplex PCR. The table has some 130,000 clones, approximately 80% seen once; the top ten hold 1%. The sequence was collected from a man in his forties or fifties in good health and CMV-seronegative. Sequenced sample: PBMCs.

The CDR3 here is CASSLGGAGFNEQFF. DNA for the CDR3: TGTGCCAGCAGCTTAGGTGGAGCGGGATTCAATGAGCAGTTCTTC. This chain uses TRBV7-9 with TRBJ2-1; 7 positions agree with TRBD2. Per germline, CDR1 SEHNR and CDR2 FQNEAQ (reference sequence). The trim removed 1 base at V and 6 bases at J, leaving 6 bases unmatched. This CDR3 is built from 15 residues.